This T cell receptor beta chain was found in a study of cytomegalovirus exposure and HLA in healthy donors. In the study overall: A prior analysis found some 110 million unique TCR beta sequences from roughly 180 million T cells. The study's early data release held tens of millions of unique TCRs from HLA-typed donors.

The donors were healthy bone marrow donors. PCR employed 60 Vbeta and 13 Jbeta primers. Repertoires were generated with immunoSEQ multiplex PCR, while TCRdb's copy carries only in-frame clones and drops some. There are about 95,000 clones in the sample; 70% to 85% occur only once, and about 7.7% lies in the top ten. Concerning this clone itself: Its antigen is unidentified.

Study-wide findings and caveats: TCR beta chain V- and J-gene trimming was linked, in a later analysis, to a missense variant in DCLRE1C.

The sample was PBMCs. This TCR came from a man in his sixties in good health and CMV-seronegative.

Here the CDR3 reads CASSDSSVRTGVYNEQFF. The DNA of the CDR3 is TGTGCCAGCAGTGATTCATCGGTTCGGACAGGGGTCTACAATGAGCAGTTCTTC. This chain links TRBV6-1 with TRBJ2-1; 9 nucleotides align to TRBD1. CDR3 size: 18 residues. Germline V CDR1 and CDR2: MNHNS, SASEGT. Trimming at V came to 3 bases and at J to 3 bases, leaving 12 bases not matched to a gene.